The 12 T cell receptor beta chains in this list originate from one sample, sequenced in a study of Ad26.COV2.S vaccination and SARS-CoV-2 variants. The table came from immunoSEQ multiplex PCR; TCRdb's copy has only in-frame clones and leaves some out. The table has 400,000 or so clones, roughly nine tenths seen once. Treatment defined: 19 received Ad26.COV2.S at low or high dose, single or two shots; roughly five received placebo; per-sample allocation not given. Samples analyzed were those drawn on day 63 after the first vaccine or placebo injection. The sequencing used peripheral blood, collected in a trial of Ad26.COV2.S vaccine versus placebo. These TCRs come from a person aged 18-65 years who received the Ad26.COV2.S COVID-19 vaccine or a placebo.

The chain carries TRBV27 and TRBJ1-1; TRBD1 aligns across 7 bases. The V and J ends lost 6 bases and 4 bases, in that order; junction bases with no gene match: 8. Germline V gives CDR1 MNHEY, CDR2 SMNVEV (reference sequence). This CDR3 has 14 residues. CDR3 region: CASRTTGVITEAFF. CDR3 coding DNA: TGTGCCAGCAGGACCACAGGGGTCATCACTGAAGCTTTCTTT.

The CDR3 sequence is CAIKTGMGPGELFF. DNA of the CDR3: TGTGCCATCAAGACAGGGATGGGGCCCGGGGAGCTGTTTTTT. V and J are TRBV10-3 and TRBJ2-2, with TRBD1 matching over 7 bases. The CDR3 is 14 amino acids. V lost 7 bases to trimming and J lost 6 bases; unmatched junction nucleotides: 8. Looked up from germline, CDR1 is ENHRY and CDR2 is SYGVKD.

The V and J genes are TRBV4-1 and TRBJ2-2; either TRBD1 or TRBD2 may supply D (6 bases each). The germline V gene encodes CDR1 MGHRA and CDR2 YSYEKL. The CDR3 covers 14 residues. The V end lost 5 bases, the J end lost 1 base, and 8 bases lay between the germline ends. Here the CDR3 DNA reads TGCGCCAGCAGCGCGGGACAGAACACCGGGGAGCTGTTTTTT. It codes for CASSAGQNTGELFF.

The J gene is TRBJ2-1, the V gene TRBV5-6; 8 nucleotides agree with TRBD2. V lost 0 bases to trimming and J lost 0 bases; unmatched junction nucleotides: 5. Germline CDR1 is SGHDT and CDR2 is YYEEEE. This CDR3 region has 17 residues. The CDR3 region is CASSLGGTRGSYNEQFF. The CDR3 coding sequence is TGTGCCAGCAGCTTGGGTGGGACTAGGGGCTCCTACAATGAGCAGTTCTTC.

The genes are TRBV6-2 or TRBV6-3 and TRBJ1-2, with D perhaps TRBD1 (5 bases). V was cut by 5 bases and J by 4 bases, with 17 bases left in between. The germline V gene has CDR1 MNHEY and CDR2 SVGEGT. The CDR3 runs to 15 residues. As DNA, the CDR3 is TGTGCCAGCAGTAAAGGGACGGAACTTTTCTATGGCTACACCTTC. It codes for CASSKGTELFYGYTF.

This chain links TRBV9 with TRBJ1-2; 7 nucleotides line up with TRBD1. The CDR3 consists of 15 residues. The trim removed 3 bases at V and 0 bases at J, leaving 5 bases unmatched. Per germline, CDR1 SGDLS and CDR2 YYNGEE. CDR3 bases: TGTGCCAGCAGCGCGACAGGGCTGACTAACTATGGCTACACCTTC. Its translation is CASSATGLTNYGYTF. Filled out from reference TRBV9 and TRBJ1-2, the complete variable domain reads DSGVTQTPKHLITATGQRVTLRCSPRSGDLSVYWYQQSLDQGLQFLIQYYNGEERAKGNILERFSAQQFPDLHSELNLSSLELGDSALYFCASSATGLTNYGYTFGSGTRLTVV.

The chain couples TRBV6-2 or TRBV6-3 to TRBJ1-2; D is possibly TRBD1 (5 bases). The CDR3 sequence is 15 residues long. V lost 0 bases and J 6 bases, leaving 14 bases between the germline ends. CDR1 and CDR2 from the germline V gene are MNHEY and SVGEGT. The CDR3 loop is CASSYSGRPNNGYTF. CDR3 bases: TGTGCCAGCAGTTACTCGGGGCGCCCGAACAATGGCTACACCTTC.

The chain has TRBV5-1 and TRBJ1-3; 10 nucleotides agree with TRBD1. Germline CDR1 and CDR2: SGHRS and YFSETQ. The V and J ends lost 4 bases and 4 bases, in that order; junction bases with no gene match: 11. The CDR3 is made up of 17 amino acids. The CDR3 spells CASSNRPGQGMGNTIYF. The CDR3 DNA is TGCGCCAGCAGCAACCGACCGGGACAGGGGATGGGAAACACCATATATTTT.

The V and J genes are TRBV27 and TRBJ1-1; D gene unclear. CDR3 size: 15 residues. Germline CDR1 MNHEY, CDR2 SMNVEV (reference sequence). V was trimmed by 6 bases and J by 0 bases, leaving 14 bases between them. Written as DNA, the CDR3 is TGTGCCAGCAGCCCGGCCGACGGGCTGAACACTGAAGCTTTCTTT. Amino acid sequence: CASSPADGLNTEAFF.

The rearrangement links TRBV5-1 to TRBJ2-1; 14 positions match TRBD2. J gave up 6 bases and V 5 bases, and 7 bases lay outside the gene matches. Germline-derived CDR1 and CDR2 are SGHRS and YFSETQ. The CDR3 is made up of 16 amino acids. In DNA, the CDR3 is TGCGCCAGCAGTCGCCCCGGGACTAGCGGGGGCAATGAGCAGTTCTTC. It yields the protein CASSRPGTSGGNEQFF.

CDR3 sequence reads: CASSRGMMNTGELFF. The CDR3, as DNA: TGTGCCAGCAGTAGGGGTATGATGAATACCGGGGAGCTGTTTTTT. The J gene is TRBJ2-2, the V gene TRBV7-9; D may be TRBD1 (5 bases). Trimming shortened V by 6 bases and J by 5 bases, and 16 bases separated the two germline ends. The CDR3 has 15 amino acids. Germline CDR1 is SEHNR and CDR2 is FQNEAQ (reference sequence).

The chain employs TRBV7-2 and TRBJ2-1; TRBD2 matches at 8 bases. The CDR3 covers 15 residues. The J segment lost 2 bases and the V segment lost 6 bases, leaving 6 bases of the junction unmatched. Germline CDR1 SGHTA, CDR2 FQGNSA. As DNA, the CDR3 is TGTGCCAGCAGACCGACTAGCGCTACCTACAATGAGCAGTTCTTC. This sequence encodes CASRPTSATYNEQFF. The variable domain in full, completed from reference TRBV7-2 and TRBJ2-1, reads GAGVSQSPSNKVTEKGKDVELRCDPISGHTALYWYRQSLGQGLEFLIYFQGNSAPDKSGLPSDRFSAERTGGSVSTLTIQRTQQEDSAVYLCASRPTSATYNEQFFGPGTRLTVL.